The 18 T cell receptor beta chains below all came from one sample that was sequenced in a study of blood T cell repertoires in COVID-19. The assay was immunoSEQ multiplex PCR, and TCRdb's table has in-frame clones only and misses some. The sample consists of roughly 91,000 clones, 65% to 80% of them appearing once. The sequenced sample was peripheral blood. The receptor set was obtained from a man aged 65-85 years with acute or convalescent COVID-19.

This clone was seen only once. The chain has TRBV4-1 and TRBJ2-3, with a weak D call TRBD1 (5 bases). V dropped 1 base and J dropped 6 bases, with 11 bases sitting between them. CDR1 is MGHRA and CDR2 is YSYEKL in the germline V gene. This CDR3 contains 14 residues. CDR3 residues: CASSQVGGADTQYF. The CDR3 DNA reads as TGCGCCAGCAGCCAAGTGGGTGGGGCGGATACGCAGTATTTT.

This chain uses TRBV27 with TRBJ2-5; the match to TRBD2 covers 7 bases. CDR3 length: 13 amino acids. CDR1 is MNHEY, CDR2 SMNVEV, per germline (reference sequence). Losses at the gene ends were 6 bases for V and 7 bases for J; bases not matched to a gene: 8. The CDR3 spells CASSQNTGGTQYF. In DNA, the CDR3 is TGTGCCAGCAGCCAGAATACGGGAGGGACCCAGTACTTC.

CDR3 in amino acids: CASSTRDRAWNSPLHF. The CDR3, as DNA: TGTGCCAGTAGTACCCGGGACAGGGCATGGAATTCACCCCTCCACTTT. V is TRBV19 and J is TRBJ1-6; 9 nucleotides align to TRBD1. The CDR3 runs 16 residues. V was clipped by 4 bases and J by 7 bases; unmatched bases: 8. From germline, CDR1 is LNHDA and CDR2 SQIVND (reference sequence).

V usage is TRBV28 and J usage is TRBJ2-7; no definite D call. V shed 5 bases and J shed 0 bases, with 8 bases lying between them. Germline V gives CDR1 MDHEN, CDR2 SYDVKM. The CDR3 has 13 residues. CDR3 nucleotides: TGTGCCAGCAGTCAGGTCCCCTCCTACGAGCAGTACGTC. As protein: CASSQVPSYEQYV.

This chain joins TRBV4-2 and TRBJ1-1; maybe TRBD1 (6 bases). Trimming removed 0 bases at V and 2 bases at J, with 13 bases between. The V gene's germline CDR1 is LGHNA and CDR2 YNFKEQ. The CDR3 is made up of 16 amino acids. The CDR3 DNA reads TGTGCCAGCAGCCAAGATCCCAGGGGCTTTAACACTGAAGCTTTCTTT. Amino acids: CASSQDPRGFNTEAFF.

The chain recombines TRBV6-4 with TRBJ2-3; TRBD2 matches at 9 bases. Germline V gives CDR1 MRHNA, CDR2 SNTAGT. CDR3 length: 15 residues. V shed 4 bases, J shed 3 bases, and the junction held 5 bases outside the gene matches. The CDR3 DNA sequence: TGTGCCAGCAGTGTTTTGGCGGGGGGGACAGATACGCAGTATTTT. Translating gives CASSVLAGGTDTQYF.

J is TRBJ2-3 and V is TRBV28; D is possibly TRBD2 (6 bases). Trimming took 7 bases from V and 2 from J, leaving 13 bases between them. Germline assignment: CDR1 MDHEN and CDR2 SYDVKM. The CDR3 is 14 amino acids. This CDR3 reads CASTPGGPTDTQYF. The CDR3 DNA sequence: TGTGCCAGCACCCCCGGGGGTCCCACAGATACGCAGTATTTT. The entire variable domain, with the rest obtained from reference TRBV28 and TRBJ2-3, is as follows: DVKVTQSSRYLVKRTGEKVFLECVQDMDHENMFWYRQDPGLGLRLIYFSYDVKMKEKGDIPEGYSVSREKKERFSLILESASTNQTSMYLCASTPGGPTDTQYFGPGTRLTVL.

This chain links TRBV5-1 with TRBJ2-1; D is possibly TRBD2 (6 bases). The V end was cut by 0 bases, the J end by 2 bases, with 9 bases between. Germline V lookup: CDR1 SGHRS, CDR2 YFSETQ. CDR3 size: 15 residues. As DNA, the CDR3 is TGCGCCAGCAGCTTGGCGGCGGGGACCTACAATGAGCAGTTCTTC. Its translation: CASSLAAGTYNEQFF.

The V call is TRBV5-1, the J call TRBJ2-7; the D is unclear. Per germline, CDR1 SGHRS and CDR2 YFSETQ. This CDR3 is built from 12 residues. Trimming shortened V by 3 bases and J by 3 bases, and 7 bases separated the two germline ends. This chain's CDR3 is CASSSPRYEQYV. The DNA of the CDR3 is TGCGCCAGCAGCTCTCCCCGCTACGAGCAGTACGTC.

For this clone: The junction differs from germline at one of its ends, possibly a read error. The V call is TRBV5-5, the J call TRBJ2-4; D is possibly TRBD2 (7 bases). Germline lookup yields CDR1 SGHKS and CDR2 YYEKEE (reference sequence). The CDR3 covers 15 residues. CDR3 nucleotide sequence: TGTGCCAGCAGCTTAAGGGCAGAAGGACGGGGGGCCCCCCACTTC. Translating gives CASSLRAEGRGAPHF.

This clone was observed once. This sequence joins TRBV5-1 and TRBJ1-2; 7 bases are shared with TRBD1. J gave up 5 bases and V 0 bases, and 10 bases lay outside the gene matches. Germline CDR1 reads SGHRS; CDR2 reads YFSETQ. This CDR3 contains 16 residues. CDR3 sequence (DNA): TGCGCCAGCAGCTTGGGACGGGACAGTCACAGTTATGGCTACACCTTC. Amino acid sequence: CASSLGRDSHSYGYTF.

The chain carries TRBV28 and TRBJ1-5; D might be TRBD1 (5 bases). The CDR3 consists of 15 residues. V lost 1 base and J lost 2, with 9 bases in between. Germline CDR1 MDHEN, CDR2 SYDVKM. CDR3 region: CASSLLGGGNQPQHF. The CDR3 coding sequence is TGTGCCAGCAGTTTATTGGGGGGGGGCAATCAGCCCCAGCATTTT.

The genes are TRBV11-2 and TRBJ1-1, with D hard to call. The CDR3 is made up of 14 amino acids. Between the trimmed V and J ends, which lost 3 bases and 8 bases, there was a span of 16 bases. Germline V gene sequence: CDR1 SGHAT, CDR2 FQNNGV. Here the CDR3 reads CASSFGLDNLEAFF. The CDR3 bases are TGTGCCAGCAGCTTTGGGCTTGACAATTTGGAAGCTTTCTTT.

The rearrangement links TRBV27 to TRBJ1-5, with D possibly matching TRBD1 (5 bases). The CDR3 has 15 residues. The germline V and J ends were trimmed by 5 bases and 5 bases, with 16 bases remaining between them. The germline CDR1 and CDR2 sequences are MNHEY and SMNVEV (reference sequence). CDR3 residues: CASSPGRGTYQPQHF. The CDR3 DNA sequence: TGTGCCAGCAGTCCCGGAAGGGGCACGTATCAGCCCCAGCATTTT.

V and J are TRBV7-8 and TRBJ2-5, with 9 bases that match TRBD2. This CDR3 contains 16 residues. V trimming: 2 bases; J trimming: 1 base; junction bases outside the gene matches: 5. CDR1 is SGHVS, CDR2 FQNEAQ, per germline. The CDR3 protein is CASSLRRRGGQETQYF. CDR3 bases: TGTGCCAGCAGCTTACGTAGGCGGGGGGGCCAAGAGACCCAGTACTTC.

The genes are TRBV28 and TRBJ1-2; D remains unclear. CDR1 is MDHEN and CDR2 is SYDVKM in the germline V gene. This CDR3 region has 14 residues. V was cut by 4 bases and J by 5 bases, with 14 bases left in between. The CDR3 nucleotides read TGTGCCAGCAGTTCACCAAGAAAAACATATGGCTACACCTTC. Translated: CASSSPRKTYGYTF.

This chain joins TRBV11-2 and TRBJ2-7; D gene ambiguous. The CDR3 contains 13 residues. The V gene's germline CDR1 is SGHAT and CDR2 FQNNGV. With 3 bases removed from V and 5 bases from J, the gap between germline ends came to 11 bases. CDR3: CASSFPGGDEQYF. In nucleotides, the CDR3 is TGTGCCAGCAGCTTCCCGGGTGGCGACGAGCAGTACTTC.

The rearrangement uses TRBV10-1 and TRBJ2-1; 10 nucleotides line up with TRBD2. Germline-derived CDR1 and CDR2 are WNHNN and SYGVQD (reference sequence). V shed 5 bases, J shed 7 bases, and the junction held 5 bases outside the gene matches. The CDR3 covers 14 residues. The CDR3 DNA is TGCGCCAGCAGTCCTAGCGGGGGTTCTAATGAGCAGTTCTTC. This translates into CASSPSGGSNEQFF.